These 15 T cell receptor beta chains share one sample of origin, sequenced in a study of siplizumab effects on memory and regulatory T cells. Sequencing used immunoSEQ multiplex PCR; TCRdb keeps in-frame clones, though not all of them. Seen here are approximately 82,000 clones, about nine tenths observed once, and the top ten hold around 1.4%. The specimen sequenced was Tregs sorted from blood. These receptors came from a human donor in good health.

The CDR3 reads CASSGQGVDGYTF. CDR3 nucleotides: TGTGCCAGTTCCGGACAAGGAGTGGATGGCTACACCTTC. This chain links TRBV19 with TRBJ1-2, with TRBD1 as a possible D gene (5 bases). V was shortened by 8 bases and J by 6 bases, with 16 bases between the two germline ends. This CDR3 is built from 13 residues. Germline V gives CDR1 LNHDA, CDR2 SQIVND (reference sequence).

V and J are TRBV28 and TRBJ2-1; TRBD1 matches at 7 bases. Germline CDR1 MDHEN, CDR2 SYDVKM. The ends lost 6 bases at V and 0 bases at J; junction bases unmatched: 5. This CDR3 has 15 residues. CDR3 amino acids: CASRGPGGSYNEQFF. CDR3 sequence (DNA): TGTGCCAGCAGAGGGCCAGGGGGCTCCTACAATGAGCAGTTCTTC.

The V and J genes are TRBV14 and TRBJ2-4, with D tentatively TRBD1 (6 bases). Germline V lookup: CDR1 SGHDN, CDR2 FVKESK. Between the trimmed V and J ends, which lost 0 bases and 6 bases, there was a span of 15 bases. The CDR3 is 16 residues long. The CDR3 nucleotides are TGTGCCAGCAGCCAAGAAGGTCAGGGGAGTCGAAACATTCAGTACTTC. As protein: CASSQEGQGSRNIQYF.

The rearrangement links TRBV19 to TRBJ1-2; D gene uncertain. Trimming took 1 base from V and 8 from J, leaving 8 bases between them. Germline V gene data show CDR1 as LNHDA and CDR2 as SQIVND (reference sequence). This CDR3 has 12 residues. In nucleotides, the CDR3 is TGTGCCAGTAGTATAGTATCTGAAGGCTACACCTTC. Encoded protein: CASSIVSEGYTF.

V and J are TRBV27 and TRBJ1-2; perhaps TRBD1 as D (5 bases). The CDR3 has 13 residues. CDR1 and CDR2 (germline): MNHEY, SMNVEV (reference sequence). Trimming removed 2 bases from V and 4 bases from J, with 8 bases in between. The CDR3 DNA follows: TGTGCCAGCAGTTTAAGGGGAGGCTATGGCTACACCTTC. This translates into CASSLRGGYGYTF.

The chain joins TRBV7-9 to TRBJ1-6; no clear D. The CDR3 has 15 residues. Trimming stripped 7 bases from V and 3 bases from J, with 13 bases between. CDR1 is SEHNR, CDR2 FQNEAQ, per germline (reference sequence). In DNA form, the CDR3 reads TGTGCCAGCACCCCTGGACGGTACTATAATTCACCCCTCCACTTT. Amino acids: CASTPGRYYNSPLHF.

The V and J genes are TRBV6-6 and TRBJ2-1, with a tentative D call TRBD1 (6 bases). From germline, CDR1 is MNHNY and CDR2 SVGAGI (reference sequence). CDR3 length: 11 amino acids. The ends were cut back, 5 bases at V and 8 bases at J, with 7 bases in the middle. CDR3 nucleotides: TGTGCCAGCAGTCGGACAGATGAGCAGTTCTTC. Its translation: CASSRTDEQFF.

The chain has TRBV5-1 and TRBJ2-5, with TRBD2 as a possible D gene (6 bases). From germline, CDR1 is SGHRS and CDR2 YFSETQ. This CDR3 has 15 amino acids. V was shortened by 0 bases and J by 4 bases, with 13 bases between the two germline ends. The CDR3 DNA follows: TGCGCCAGCAGCTTGGGGTTGGGGGGACCAGAGACCCAGTACTTC. Its protein product is CASSLGLGGPETQYF.

The V and J genes are TRBV5-4 and TRBJ1-2; D gene unclear. CDR3 length: 16 residues. Germline lookup yields CDR1 SGHNT and CDR2 YYREEE (reference sequence). Trimming left V 0 bases short and J 7 bases short, with 19 bases between. In DNA form, the CDR3 reads TGTGCCAGCAGCTTGGATGGGGTCAAATGGTCCTCTGGCTACACCTTC. Translated: CASSLDGVKWSSGYTF.

V and J are TRBV6-1 and TRBJ1-2; a weak D match, TRBD1 (6 bases). The CDR3 is 15 amino acids. Germline values: CDR1 MNHNS, CDR2 SASEGT. V was clipped by 5 bases and J by 4 bases, with 17 bases between them. CDR3 protein: CASSNYHRVGYGYTF. CDR3 bases: TGTGCCAGCAGTAATTATCACAGGGTTGGCTATGGCTACACCTTC.

The chain is built from TRBV10-3 and TRBJ1-5, with D possibly matching TRBD1 (6 bases). Germline loops: CDR1 ENHRY, CDR2 SYGVKD. V was clipped by 6 bases and J by 4 bases, with 13 bases between them. This CDR3 region has 14 residues. CDR3 sequence: CAISRDTLNQPQHF. The CDR3 region has the DNA TGTGCCATCAGCCGGGACACCCTAAATCAGCCCCAGCATTTT.

This clone was detected only a few times. V usage is TRBV5-4 and J usage is TRBJ2-3; D might be TRBD2 (7 bases). V was shortened by 2 bases and J by 3 bases, with 19 bases between the two germline ends. The CDR3 contains 17 residues. CDR1 is SGHNT and CDR2 is YYREEE in the germline V gene (reference sequence). CDR3 sequence reads: CASSLPLGGGETDTQYF. In DNA form, the CDR3 reads TGTGCCAGCAGCTTACCCCTGGGAGGGGGTGAGACAGATACGCAGTATTTT.

The chain joins TRBV11-3 to TRBJ2-1; 7 nucleotides match TRBD1. V shed 1 base and J 5 bases; nucleotides not matched to a gene: 5. CDR3 length: 15 residues. Germline CDR1 SGHNT, CDR2 YENEEA. CDR3 sequence (DNA): TGTGCCAGCAGCTTAGGAGGACAGGCAAACAATGAGCAGTTCTTC. Amino acid sequence: CASSLGGQANNEQFF. The full variable domain, rest sourced from reference TRBV11-3 and TRBJ2-1, is EAGVVQSPRYKIIEKKQPVAFWCNPISGHNTLYWYLQNLGQGPELLIRYENEEAVDDSQLPKDRFSAERLKGVDSTLKIQPAELGDSAVYLCASSLGGQANNEQFFGPGTRLTVL.

This rearrangement joins TRBV6-6 to TRBJ1-6; D gene ambiguous. CDR1 is MNHNY, CDR2 SVGAGI, per germline (reference sequence). The CDR3 runs 14 residues. Trimming stripped 4 bases from V and 5 bases from J, with 9 bases between. The CDR3 nucleotides read TGTGCCAGCAGTTTCCGGGCGAATAATTCACCCCTCCACTTT. It translates to CASSFRANNSPLHF.

The V and J genes are TRBV6-5 and TRBJ2-7; 7 bases are shared with TRBD1. CDR1 MNHEY and CDR2 SVGAGI come from the germline V gene. CDR3 size: 16 residues. V was clipped by 1 base and J by 4 bases; unmatched bases: 10. The CDR3 sequence: CASSYLSQGTRYEQYF. The CDR3, as DNA: TGTGCCAGCAGTTACTTGTCACAGGGGACGAGATACGAGCAGTACTTC.